This T cell receptor beta chain is drawn from a study of a mutant IDH1 vaccine in newly diagnosed glioma. Study-wide background: Patients had received radiotherapy, temozolomide, or both previously, most receiving both.

Points from the study as a whole: Vaccine-induced responses were seen in about 93% of patients, spanning several MHC alleles.

Time point noted: week 5, during vaccination. With topical imiquimod, each dose of the vaccine consisted of 300 ug of mutant IDH1 20-mer peptide. New astrocytomas of WHO grade 3 or 4 that were IDH1-mutant and ATRX-lost were found in the donors. Libraries were prepared by immunoSEQ multiplex PCR; TCRdb keeps only in-frame clonotypes and omits some of them. Here the sample spans about 28,000 clones, roughly 87% being singletons. The V gene lost 3 bases and the J gene lost 3 bases, with 8 bases spanning the gap. Germline V gene data show CDR1 as SQVTM and CDR2 as ANQGSEA. This CDR3 has 12 residues. Comment on this clone: What it binds is unknown.

The sequences come from peripheral blood mononuclear cells (PBMCs), collected from a glioma patient whose treatment included an IDH1 peptide vaccine. The receptor comes from a middle-aged woman with glioma. Some clones in this sample may be carry-over from other donors' samples. The chain recombines TRBV29-1 with TRBJ1-2; D unclear. The CDR3 loop reads CSVDRPYYGYTF. The DNA of the CDR3 is TGCAGCGTTGACAGGCCCTACTATGGCTACACCTTC.